These T cell receptor beta chains were read from a single sample in a study of blood T cell repertoires in COVID-19. Method: immunoSEQ multiplex PCR; TCRdb's copy keeps in-frame clones and lacks some. The sample carries approximately 120,000 clones, roughly 91% recorded once. Sequenced sample: peripheral blood. Receptors originate from a human donor with acute or convalescent COVID-19. The donor label of this sample is uncertain. Both conserved end residues are part of each CDR3. Each record gives: CDR3 DNA, CDR3 protein, clone size, J gene, D gene, V gene. D genes are given only for firm matches. Rows give clone size only sometimes, using once, few, many, or a class for an expanded clone.

TGCGCCAGCAGCCCCAACGGGGGAAGAGAAAAACTGTTTTTT CASSPNGGREKLFF . TRBJ1-4 . TRBV4-3
TGCGCCAGCAGCCACGTTGGGACAGGCAGTAGAGGAAACACCATATATTTT CASSHVGTGSRGNTIYF . TRBJ1-3 TRBD1 TRBV4-3
TGTGCCACCAGCAGGGGGTTTAAAGCGGGTTCCTCCTACAATGAGCAGTTCTTC CATSRGFKAGSSYNEQFF . TRBJ2-1 . TRBV15
TGCGCCAGCAGCTTGGGGGACAGGGACAAGCAGTACTTC CASSLGDRDKQYF once TRBJ2-7 TRBD1 TRBV5-1
TGTGCCAGCATGCCCGCAAACTTGGATGGCTACACCTTC CASMPANLDGYTF . TRBJ1-2 . TRBV6-1
TGTGCCAGCAGCCAAGATTGGGACAGCAATACGCAGTATTTT CASSQDWDSNTQYF once TRBJ2-3 TRBD1 TRBV3-1/TRBV3-2
TGTGCCAGCAGAGCCGGGACACTTAACACCGGGGAGCTGTTTTTT CASRAGTLNTGELFF . TRBJ2-2 . TRBV2
TGTGCCAGCTCCACCGGGCTAGCGGTTCCCGAGCAGTACTTC CASSTGLAVPEQYF . TRBJ2-7 TRBD2 TRBV18
TGCGCCAGCAGCTTGGTCCCGGGTCCCTATGGCTACACCTTC CASSLVPGPYGYTF . TRBJ1-2 . TRBV5-1
TGTGCCAGCAGGGGTATCGGGACTAGCGGGGGGATCCTCAGAGATACGCAGTATTTT CASRGIGTSGGILRDTQYF . TRBJ2-3 TRBD2 TRBV27
TGTGCCAGCAGTTTATCCCGGGAAGGCTCCCTGGTGCGTCGAAAACTGTTTTTT CASSLSREGSLVRRKLFF . TRBJ1-4 . TRBV28
TGTGCCACCAGCCTGCTTACGGGGAGCACTGAAGCTTTCTTT CATSLLTGSTEAFF . TRBJ1-1 . TRBV15
TGTGCCATCAGTGAGTCTCGGGACACACGAAGAACTAGCGGGCCGTACAATGAGCAGTTCTTC CAISESRDTRRTSGPYNEQFF . TRBJ2-1 TRBD2 TRBV10-3
TGCGCCAGCAGTCTATCGGGGGTGTTCACTGAAGCTTTCTTT CASSLSGVFTEAFF once TRBJ1-1 . TRBV10-2
TGTGCCAGCAGGTGGGGGGAGGGGGACACAGATACGCAGTATTTT CASRWGEGDTDTQYF . TRBJ2-3 . TRBV6-5
TGTGCCAGCAGTTTTGACAGGGAAAGTCCTGGCTACACCTTC CASSFDRESPGYTF . TRBJ1-2 TRBD1 TRBV6-5
TGTGCCAGCAGTTGGCAGGGGGCCGGGGAGCTGTTTTTT CASSWQGAGELFF once TRBJ2-2 TRBD1 TRBV28
TGTGCCAGCAGCTTACTTGGCGGGAGGGACACCGGGGAGCTGTTTTTT CASSLLGGRDTGELFF . TRBJ2-2 TRBD2 TRBV7-2
TGTGCCAGCAGTACCGGGACAGGGCACAATGAGCAGTTCTTC CASSTGTGHNEQFF . TRBJ2-1 TRBD1 TRBV7-3
TGTGCCAGCAGCTGGGAGGCCGGGACCCGAAGGGCTGGAAACACCATATATTTT CASSWEAGTRRAGNTIYF few TRBJ1-3 . TRBV11-2
. CASSFLWGENIQYF . TRBJ2-4 . TRBV7-2
TGTGCCAGCAGAGAAATGACAGCTCCCACAGATACGCAGTATTTT CASREMTAPTDTQYF few TRBJ2-3 . TRBV2
TGCAGTGCTCTCGGGATCCACGAGCAGTACTTC CSALGIHEQYF . TRBJ2-7 . TRBV20-1
TGTGCCAGCAGTTATCGGCAGGGCGCTGAAGCTTTCTTT CASSYRQGAEAFF . TRBJ1-1 . TRBV12-3/TRBV12-4
TGTGCCAGCAGCCCAACAGAAAACTATGGCTACACCTTC CASSPTENYGYTF once TRBJ1-2 . TRBV3-1/TRBV3-2
TGTGCCAGCAGTGAAGCGTACAGCCAGCATCAGCCCCAGCATTTT CASSEAYSQHQPQHF . TRBJ1-5 . TRBV6-1
TGTGCCAGCAGTTACTCGAGACAGGTCAACACTGAAGCTTTCTTT CASSYSRQVNTEAFF . TRBJ1-1 . TRBV6-6
TGTGCCAGCAGTTACCCCATTTTGAACACCGGGGAGCTGTTTTTT CASSYPILNTGELFF . TRBJ2-2 . TRBV6-6
TGTGCCAGCAGCCAGGGGGATGGCTACACCTTC CASSQGDGYTF . TRBJ1-2 TRBD1 TRBV6-2/TRBV6-3
TGTGCCAGCAGCCAATTTAGTGGTAATGAAAAACTGTTTTTT CASSQFSGNEKLFF . TRBJ1-4 . TRBV3-1/TRBV3-2
TGCGCCAGCAGCCCGGGACAACTAATATCCTACGAGCAGTACTTC CASSPGQLISYEQYF . TRBJ2-7 . TRBV5-1
TGTGCCAGCAGCCCAAGGGGGCTGAGCAATCAGCCCCAGCATTTT CASSPRGLSNQPQHF . TRBJ1-5 TRBD1 TRBV6-5
TGCGCCAGCAGCCAAGATCAGTCCCGACAGGGTTTAGCATCTGGAAACACCATATATTTT CASSQDQSRQGLASGNTIYF . TRBJ1-3 TRBD1 TRBV4-1
TGTGCCAGTAGAAAGAAGAGGACCGGGAGGAATACGCAGTATTTT CASRKKRTGRNTQYF . TRBJ2-3 TRBD2 TRBV19
TGTGCCACCCCGTGGGGGGGGCGCACAGATACGCAGTATTTT CATPWGGRTDTQYF few TRBJ2-3 . TRBV15
TGTGCCAGCAGCCCCACGGCAGGGTTGAAGAATGAGCAGTTCTTC CASSPTAGLKNEQFF . TRBJ2-1 . TRBV9
TGTGCCAGCAGCTTAGGGCCCCAGGGCTATGGCTACACCTTC CASSLGPQGYGYTF . TRBJ1-2 . TRBV7-2
TGTGCCAGCATCCTTACCTCGGGTGCTCAGCCCCAGCATTTT CASILTSGAQPQHF . TRBJ1-5 . TRBV28
TGTGCCAGTAGGGGACTAGCGGGAGTTCCCGGGGAGCTGTTTTTT CASRGLAGVPGELFF . TRBJ2-2 TRBD2 TRBV19